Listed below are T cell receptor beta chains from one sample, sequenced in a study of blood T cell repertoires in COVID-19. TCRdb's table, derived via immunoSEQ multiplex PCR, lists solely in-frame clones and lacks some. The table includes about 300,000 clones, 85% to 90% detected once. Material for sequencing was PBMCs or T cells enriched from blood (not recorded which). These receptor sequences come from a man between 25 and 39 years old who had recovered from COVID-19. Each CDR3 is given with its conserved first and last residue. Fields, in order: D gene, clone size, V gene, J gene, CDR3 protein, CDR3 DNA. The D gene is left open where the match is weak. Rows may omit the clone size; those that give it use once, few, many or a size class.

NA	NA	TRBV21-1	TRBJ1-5	CASIHRGVRPPYSNQPQHF	TGTGCCAGCATTCACAGGGGGGTTAGGCCGCCTTATAGCAATCAGCCCCAGCATTTT
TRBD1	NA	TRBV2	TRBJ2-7	CASRGGGQGRYEQYF	TGTGCCAGCAGAGGAGGAGGACAGGGACGCTACGAGCAGTACTTC
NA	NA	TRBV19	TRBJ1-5	CASSEAADSGNQPQHF	TGTGCCAGTAGTGAAGCTGCCGACAGTGGCAATCAGCCCCAGCATTTT
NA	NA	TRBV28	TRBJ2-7	CASSSTPRPYEQYF	TGTGCCAGCAGTTCCACCCCCAGGCCCTACGAGCAGTACTTC
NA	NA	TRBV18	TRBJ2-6	CASSPGRDSGANVLTF	TGTGCCAGCTCACCCGGACGGGACTCTGGGGCCAACGTCCTGACTTTC
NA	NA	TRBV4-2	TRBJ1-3	CASSQSGGHGDTGNTIYF	TGTGCCAGCAGCCAATCGGGAGGGCACGGGGACACTGGAAACACCATATATTTT
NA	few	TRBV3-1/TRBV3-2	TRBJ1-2	CASTWGGANGYTF	TGTGCCAGCACTTGGGGGGGCGCCAATGGCTACACCTTC
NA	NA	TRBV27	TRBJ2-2	CASSLLNTGELFF	TGTGCCAGCAGTTTACTTAACACCGGGGAGCTGTTTTTT
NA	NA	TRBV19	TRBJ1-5	CASRRRQGDLRPQHF	TGTGCCAGTAGGCGTCGTCAAGGGGACTTAAGGCCCCAGCATTTT
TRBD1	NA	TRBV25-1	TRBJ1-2	CATFGTGEEGYGYTF	TGTGCCACCTTCGGTACAGGGGAAGAGGGCTATGGCTACACCTTC
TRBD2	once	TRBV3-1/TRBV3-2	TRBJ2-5	CASSPKLAGPQETQYF	TGTGCCAGCAGCCCAAAACTAGCGGGCCCGCAAGAGACCCAGTACTTC
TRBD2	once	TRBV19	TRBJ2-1	CASSWSGRGYSEQFF	TGTGCCAGTAGTTGGAGCGGGAGAGGATACAGTGAGCAGTTCTTC
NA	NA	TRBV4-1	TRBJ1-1	CASSRGERNTEAFF	TGCGCCAGCAGCAGGGGTGAGAGAAATACTGAAGCTTTCTTT
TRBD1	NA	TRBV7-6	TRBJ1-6	CASSSLQGGDSPLHF	TGTGCCAGCAGCTCCTTACAGGGGGGGGATTCACCCCTCCACTTT
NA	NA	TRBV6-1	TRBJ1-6	CASSEAGGRSYNSPLHF	TGTGCCAGCAGTGAAGCGGGGGGACGCTCCTATAATTCACCCCTCCACTTT